This TCR beta chain was sequenced in a study of CD4 T cells in relation to SARS-CoV-2 and coronaviruses. Study-level background: TCR beta CDR3s were sequenced after 10-day antigen culture of PBMCs.

Over 80,000 naive or memory CD4+ cells were cultured with CEF peptides for under twelve days. TCRdb's table, derived via immunoSEQ multiplex PCR, lists solely in-frame clones and lacks some. The repertoire consists of some 40,000 clones, with approximately 82% occurring once and the leading ten covering more than 3.5%. A note on this clone: The antigen remains unidentified.

The CDR3 runs to 14 residues. The junction had 6 bases not matched to a gene; V was cut back by 5 bases and J by 3 bases. Germline assignment: CDR1 GTSNPN and CDR2 SVGIG (reference sequence). V usage is TRBV30 and J usage is TRBJ2-7; 11 bases agree with TRBD2. The receptor was derived from an adult with COVID-19. Input material: naive CD4+ T cells from PBMCs, cultured in vitro. Specified subset: naive CD4+ T cells isolated by negative enrichment. DNA of the CDR3: TGTGCCTGGGGGGAGGGACTAGCGGACTACGAGCAGTACTTC. Translating gives CAWGEGLADYEQYF. The full variable domain, its missing parts supplied by reference TRBV30 and TRBJ2-7, is SQTIHQWPATLVQPVGSPLSLECTVEGTSNPNLYWYRQAAGRGLQLLFYSVGIGQISSEVPQNLSASRPQDRQFILSSKKLLLSDSGFYLCAWGEGLADYEQYFGPGTRLTVT.